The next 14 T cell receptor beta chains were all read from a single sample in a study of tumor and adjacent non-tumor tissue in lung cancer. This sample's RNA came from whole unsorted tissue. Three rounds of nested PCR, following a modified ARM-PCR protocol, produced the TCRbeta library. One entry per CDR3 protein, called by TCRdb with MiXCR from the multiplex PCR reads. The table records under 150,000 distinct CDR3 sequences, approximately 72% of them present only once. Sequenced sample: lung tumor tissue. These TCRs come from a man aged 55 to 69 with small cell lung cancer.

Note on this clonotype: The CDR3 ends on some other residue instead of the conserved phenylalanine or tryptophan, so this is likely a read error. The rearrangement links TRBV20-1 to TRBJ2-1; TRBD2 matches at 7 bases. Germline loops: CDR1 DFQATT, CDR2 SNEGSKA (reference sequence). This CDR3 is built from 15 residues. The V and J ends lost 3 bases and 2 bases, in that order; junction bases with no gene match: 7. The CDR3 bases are TGCAGTGCTAGTCTAGCGGCAGGGCCCTACAATGAGCAGTTCTAC. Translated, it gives CSASLAAGPYNEQFY.

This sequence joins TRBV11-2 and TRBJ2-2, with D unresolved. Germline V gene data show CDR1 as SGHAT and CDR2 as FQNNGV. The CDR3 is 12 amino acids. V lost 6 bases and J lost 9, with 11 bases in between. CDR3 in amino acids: CASSHVGWELFF. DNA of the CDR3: TGTGCCAGCAGTCACGTTGGCTGGGAGCTGTTTTTT.

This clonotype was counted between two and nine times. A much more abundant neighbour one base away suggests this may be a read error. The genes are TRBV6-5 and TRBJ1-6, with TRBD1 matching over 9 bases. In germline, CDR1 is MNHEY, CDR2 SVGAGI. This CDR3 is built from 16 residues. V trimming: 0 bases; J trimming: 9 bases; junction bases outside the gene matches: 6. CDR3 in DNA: TGTGCCAGCAGTTACTCGATAGGGACAGGGCCTTCACCCCTCCACTTT. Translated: CASSYSIGTGPSPLHF.

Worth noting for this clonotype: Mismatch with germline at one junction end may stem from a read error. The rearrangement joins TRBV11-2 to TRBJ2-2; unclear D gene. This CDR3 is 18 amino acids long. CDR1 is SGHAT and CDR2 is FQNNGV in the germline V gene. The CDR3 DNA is TGTGCCGGCAGCTTAGATGCGGTGGGTAGCTGGAACGCCGGGGAGCTGTTTTTT. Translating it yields CAGSLDAVGSWNAGELFF.

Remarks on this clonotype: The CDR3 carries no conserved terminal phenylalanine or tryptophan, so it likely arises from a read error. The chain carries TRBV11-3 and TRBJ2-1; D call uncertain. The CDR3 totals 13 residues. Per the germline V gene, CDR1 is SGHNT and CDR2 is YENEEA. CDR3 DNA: TGTGCCACCAGCACAAAGAATGAGGATGAGCAGTTCCTT. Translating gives CATSTKNEDEQFL.

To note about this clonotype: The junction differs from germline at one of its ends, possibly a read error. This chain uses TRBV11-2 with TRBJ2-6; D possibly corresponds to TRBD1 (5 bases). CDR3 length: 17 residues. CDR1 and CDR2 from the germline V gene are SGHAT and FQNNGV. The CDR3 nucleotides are TGTGCCAGCAGCTCATCCGGAGCGAGCTCTGGGGCCTACGTCCTGACTTTC. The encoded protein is CASSSSGASSGAYVLTF. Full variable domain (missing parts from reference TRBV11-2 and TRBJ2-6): EAGVAQSPRYKIIEKRQSVAFWCNPISGHATLYWYQQILGQGPKLLIQFQNNGVVDDSQLPKDRFSAERLKGVDSTLKIQPAKLEDSAVYLCASSSSGASSGAYVLTFGAGSRLTVL.

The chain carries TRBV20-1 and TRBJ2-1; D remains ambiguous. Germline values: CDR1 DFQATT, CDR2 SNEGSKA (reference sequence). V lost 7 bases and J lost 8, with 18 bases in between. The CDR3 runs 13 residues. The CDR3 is CSVSRLGYDEQFF. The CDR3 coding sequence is TGCAGTGTTTCTAGATTAGGGTACGATGAGCAGTTCTTC.

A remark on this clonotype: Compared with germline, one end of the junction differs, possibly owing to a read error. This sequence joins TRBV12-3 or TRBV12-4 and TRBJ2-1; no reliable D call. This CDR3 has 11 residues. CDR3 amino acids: CASSSTLEHFF. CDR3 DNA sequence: TGCGCCAGCAGTTCAACATTAGAGCACTTCTTC.

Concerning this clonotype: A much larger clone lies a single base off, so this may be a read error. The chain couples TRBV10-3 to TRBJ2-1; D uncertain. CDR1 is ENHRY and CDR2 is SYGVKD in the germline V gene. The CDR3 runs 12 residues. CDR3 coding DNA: TGTGTCATCAGTGGGGATCACAATGAGCAGTTCTTC. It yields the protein CVISGDHNEQFF.

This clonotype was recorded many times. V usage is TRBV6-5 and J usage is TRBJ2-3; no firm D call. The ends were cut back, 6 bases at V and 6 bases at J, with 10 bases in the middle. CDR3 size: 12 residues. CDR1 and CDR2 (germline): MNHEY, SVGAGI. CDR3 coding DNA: TGTGCCAGCAGATCCCAGGCCGATACGCAGTATTTT. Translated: CASRSQADTQYF.

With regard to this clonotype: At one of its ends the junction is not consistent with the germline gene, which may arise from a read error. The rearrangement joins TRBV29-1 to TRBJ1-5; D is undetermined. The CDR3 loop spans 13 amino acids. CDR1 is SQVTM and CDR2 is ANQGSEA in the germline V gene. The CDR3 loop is CNIGNGNNQSQHF. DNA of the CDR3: TGCAACATCGGAAACGGGAACAATCAGTCCCAGCATTTT.

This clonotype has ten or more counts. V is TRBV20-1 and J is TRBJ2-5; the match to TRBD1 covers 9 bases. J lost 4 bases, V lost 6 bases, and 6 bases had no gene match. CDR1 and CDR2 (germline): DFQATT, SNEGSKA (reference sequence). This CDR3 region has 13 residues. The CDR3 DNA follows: TGCAGTGCCCAGACGACAGGGGGAGAGACCCAGTACTTC. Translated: CSAQTTGGETQYF.

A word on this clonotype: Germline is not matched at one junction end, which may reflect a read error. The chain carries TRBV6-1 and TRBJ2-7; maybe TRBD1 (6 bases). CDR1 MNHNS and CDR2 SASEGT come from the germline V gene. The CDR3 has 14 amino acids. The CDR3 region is CASSDGTRYYEQYF. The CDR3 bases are TGTGCCAGTAGTGACGGGACACGTTACTACGAGCAGTACTTC.

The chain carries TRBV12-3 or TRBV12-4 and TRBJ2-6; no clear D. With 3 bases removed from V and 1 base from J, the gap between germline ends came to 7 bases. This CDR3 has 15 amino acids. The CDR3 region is CASSFGASGANVLTF. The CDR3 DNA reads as TGTGCCAGCAGTTTTGGTGCATCTGGGGCCAACGTCCTGACTTTC.